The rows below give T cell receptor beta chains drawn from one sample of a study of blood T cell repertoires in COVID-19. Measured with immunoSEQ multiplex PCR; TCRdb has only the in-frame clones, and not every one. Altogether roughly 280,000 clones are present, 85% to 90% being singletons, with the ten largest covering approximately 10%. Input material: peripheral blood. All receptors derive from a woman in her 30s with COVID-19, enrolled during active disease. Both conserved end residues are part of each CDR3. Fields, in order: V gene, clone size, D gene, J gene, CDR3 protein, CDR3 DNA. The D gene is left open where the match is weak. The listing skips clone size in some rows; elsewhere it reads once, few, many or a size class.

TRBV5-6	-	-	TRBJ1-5	CASSRAGSNQPQHF	TGTGCCAGCAGCCGGGCGGGGAGCAATCAGCCCCAGCATTTT
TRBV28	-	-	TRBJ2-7	CASSLGGTYEQYF	TGTGCCAGCAGTTTAGGAGGGACCTACGAGCAGTACTTC
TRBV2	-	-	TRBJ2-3	CASSKGRNTDTQYF	TGTGCCAGCAGTAAGGGGAGGAACACAGATACGCAGTATTTT
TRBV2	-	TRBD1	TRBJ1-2	CASSLQGGGYGYTF	TGTGCCAGCAGTTTACAAGGGGGCGGCTATGGCTACACCTTC
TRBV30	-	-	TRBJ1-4	CAIRDQKLFF	TGTGCGATACGGGATCAAAAACTGTTTTTT
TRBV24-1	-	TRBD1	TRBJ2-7	CATSDSGTGGYEQYF	TGTGCCACCAGTGACTCCGGGACAGGCGGTTACGAGCAGTACTTC
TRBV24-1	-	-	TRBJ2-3	CATRRGLLDTDTQYF	TGTGCCACCAGGCGGGGACTCCTAGACACAGATACGCAGTATTTT
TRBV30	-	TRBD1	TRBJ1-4	CAWTTGTGSEKLFF	TGTGCCTGGACTACCGGGACAGGGAGTGAAAAACTGTTTTTT
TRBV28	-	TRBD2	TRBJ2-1	CASSNSGGGSYNEQFF	TGTGCCAGCAGTAATAGCGGGGGAGGCTCCTACAATGAGCAGTTCTTC
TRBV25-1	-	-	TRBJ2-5	CASSEGGSGQETQYF	TGTGCCAGCAGTGAAGGGGGTAGCGGCCAAGAGACCCAGTACTTC
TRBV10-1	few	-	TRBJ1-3	CASSDPGRERNTIYF	TGCGCCAGCAGTGATCCAGGACGGGAGAGGAACACCATATATTTT
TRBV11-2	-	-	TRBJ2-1	CASSLALYNEQFF	TGTGCCAGCAGCTTAGCACTCTACAATGAGCAGTTCTTC
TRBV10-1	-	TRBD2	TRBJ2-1	CASSERLAGGEYNEQFF	TGCGCCAGCAGTGAGAGGCTAGCGGGGGGGGAGTACAATGAGCAGTTCTTC
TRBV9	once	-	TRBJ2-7	CASSVEPGAKYEQYF	TGTGCCAGCAGCGTAGAACCAGGGGCAAAGTACGAGCAGTACTTC
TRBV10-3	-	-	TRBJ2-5	CATQGHNSQETQYF	TGTGCCACCCAAGGACATAACTCACAAGAGACCCAGTACTTC
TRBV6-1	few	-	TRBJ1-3	CASSEQATSGNTIYF	TGTGCCAGCAGTGAACAAGCTACGTCTGGAAACACCATATATTTT
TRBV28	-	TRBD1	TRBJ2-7	CASSPGTGAYEQYF	TGTGCCAGCAGTCCCGGGACAGGTGCCTACGAGCAGTACTTC
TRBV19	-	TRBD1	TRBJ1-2	CASRMDRGDYGYTF	TGTGCCAGTAGAATGGACAGGGGGGACTATGGCTACACCTTC
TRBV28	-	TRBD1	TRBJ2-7	CASSPGTGFHEQYF	TGTGCCAGCAGCCCCGGGACAGGTTTCCACGAGCAGTACTTC
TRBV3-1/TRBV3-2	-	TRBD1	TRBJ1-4	CASSLRTGEGEKLFF	TGTGCCAGCAGCCTGAGGACAGGGGAGGGTGAAAAACTGTTTTTT
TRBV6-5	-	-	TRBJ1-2	CASSRSQGYGYTF	TGTGCCAGCAGTCGGAGCCAAGGATATGGCTACACCTTC
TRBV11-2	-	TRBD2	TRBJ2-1	CASSLGIAGASYNEQFF	TGTGCCAGCAGCTTAGGCATAGCGGGAGCAAGCTACAATGAGCAGTTCTTC
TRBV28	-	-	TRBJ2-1	CASRGPTSPNEQFF	TGTGCCAGCAGGGGCCCCACTAGCCCCAATGAGCAGTTCTTC
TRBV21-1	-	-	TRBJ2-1	CASSSRTGRDSCSSYNEQFF	TGTGCCAGCAGCAGCCGGACAGGGAGGGATAGTTGTAGCTCCTACAATGAGCAGTTCTTC
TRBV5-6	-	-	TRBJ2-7	CASSIDYLNYEQYF	TGTGCCAGCAGCATCGACTACCTCAACTACGAGCAGTACTTC
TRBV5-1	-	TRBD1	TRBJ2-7	CASSLGQGSSYEQYF	TGCGCCAGCAGCTTGGGACAGGGGAGCTCCTACGAGCAGTACTTC
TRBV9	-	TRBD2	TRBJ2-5	CASSVRTSGMAETQYF	TGTGCCAGCAGCGTTCGGACTAGCGGGATGGCAGAGACCCAGTACTTC
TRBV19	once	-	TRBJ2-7	CASSIPSAGEEAYEQYF	TGTGCCAGTAGTATCCCCTCGGCTGGAGAAGAGGCCTACGAGCAGTACTTC
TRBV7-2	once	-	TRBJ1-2	CASSHDHPGNGYTF	TGTGCCAGCAGCCACGACCACCCAGGGAACGGCTACACCTTC
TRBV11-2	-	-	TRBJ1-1	CASRENTEAFF	TGTGCCAGCCGAGAAAACACTGAAGCTTTCTTT
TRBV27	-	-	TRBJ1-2	CASSPRVGEGYTF	TGTGCCAGCAGTCCGCGGGTCGGGGAAGGCTACACCTTC
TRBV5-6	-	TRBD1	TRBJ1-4	CASSSSTGTAEKLFF	TGTGCCAGCAGCTCATCGACGGGGACAGCAGAAAAACTGTTTTTT
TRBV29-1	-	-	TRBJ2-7	CSVEFGGNNYEQYF	TGCAGCGTTGAATTCGGGGGAAATAACTACGAGCAGTACTTC
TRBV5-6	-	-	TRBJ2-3	CASSLEGDGTDTQYF	TGTGCCAGCAGCTTGGAGGGGGACGGCACAGATACGCAGTATTTT
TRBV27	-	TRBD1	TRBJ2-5	CASSPDRGYQETQYF	TGTGCCAGCAGTCCCGACAGGGGGTACCAAGAGACCCAGTACTTC
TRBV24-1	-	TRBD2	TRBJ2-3	CAASGRSNTDTQYF	TGTGCTGCTAGCGGGCGATCGAACACAGATACGCAGTATTTT
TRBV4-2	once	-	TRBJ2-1	CASSQGAGDGRNEQFF	TGTGCCAGCAGCCAAGGTGCGGGCGATGGTCGCAATGAGCAGTTCTTC
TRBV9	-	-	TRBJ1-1	CASSPGPLRGADTEAFF	TGTGCCAGCAGTCCAGGGCCTCTCAGGGGAGCGGACACTGAAGCTTTCTTT
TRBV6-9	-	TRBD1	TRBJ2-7	CAGGTGKEQYF	TGTGCCGGAGGGACAGGGAAGGAGCAGTACTTC
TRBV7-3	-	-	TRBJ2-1	CASREPGQGHNEQFF	TGTGCCAGCAGGGAGCCGGGACAAGGACACAATGAGCAGTTCTTC
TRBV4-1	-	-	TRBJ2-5	CASSPPRGVKQETQYF	TGCGCCAGCAGCCCACCCCGGGGAGTTAAGCAAGAGACCCAGTACTTC
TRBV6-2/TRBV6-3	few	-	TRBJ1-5	CASSMIAQHF	TGTGCCAGCAGTATGATAGCCCAGCATTTT
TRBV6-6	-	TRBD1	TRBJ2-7	CASSQGQGGLQQYF	TGTGCCAGCAGTCAGGGACAGGGAGGGTTGCAGCAGTACTTC
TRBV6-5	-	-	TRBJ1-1	CASKRQLGNTEAFF	TGTGCCAGCAAGAGACAGTTAGGGAACACTGAAGCTTTCTTT
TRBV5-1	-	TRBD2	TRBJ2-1	CASSPVAGGLNEQFF	TGCGCCAGCAGCCCGGTAGCGGGGGGGCTGAATGAGCAGTTCTTC
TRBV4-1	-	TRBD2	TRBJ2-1	CASSQELAGEDEQFF	TGCGCCAGCAGCCAAGAATTAGCGGGAGAGGATGAGCAGTTCTTC
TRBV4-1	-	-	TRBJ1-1	CASSQEVRNTEAFF	TGCGCCAGCAGCCAAGAGGTCAGGAACACTGAAGCTTTCTTT
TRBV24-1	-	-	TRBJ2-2	CASGRGTAGELFF	TGTGCCTCCGGTCGGGGGACAGCCGGGGAGCTGTTTTTT
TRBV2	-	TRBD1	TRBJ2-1	CASRGQFEEQFF	TGTGCCAGCAGGGGACAGTTTGAAGAGCAGTTCTTC
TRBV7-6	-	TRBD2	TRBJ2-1	CASSWLTSGRAWEFF	TGTGCCAGCAGCTGGTTAACTAGCGGGAGGGCCTGGGAGTTCTTC
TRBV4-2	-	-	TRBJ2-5	CASSQDPQGRGETQYF	TGTGCCAGCAGCCAAGATCCACAGGGTCGGGGAGAGACCCAGTACTTC
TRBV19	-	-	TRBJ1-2	CASRPHPFLGYTF	TGTGCCAGTAGGCCACACCCCTTCCTGGGCTACACCTTC
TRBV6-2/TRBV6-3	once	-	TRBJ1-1	CASSPPGTEAFF	TGTGCCAGCAGTCCCCCCGGCACTGAAGCTTTCTTT
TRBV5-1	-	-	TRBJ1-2	CASSLAGQGALGGYTF	TGCGCCAGCAGCTTGGCCGGGCAAGGGGCCCTTGGAGGCTACACCTTC
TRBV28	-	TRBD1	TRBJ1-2	CASSGTGGFYGYTF	TGTGCCAGCAGTGGGACAGGGGGCTTCTATGGCTACACCTTC
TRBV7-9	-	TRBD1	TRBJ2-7	CASSSTGTGFEQYF	TGTGCCAGCAGTTCCACCGGGACAGGGTTCGAGCAGTACTTC
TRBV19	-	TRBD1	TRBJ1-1	CASRTTGGGTEAFF	TGTGCCAGTAGGACCACAGGGGGCGGCACTGAAGCTTTCTTT
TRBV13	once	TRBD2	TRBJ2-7	CASSLVLMRENSYEQYF	TGTGCCAGCAGCTTAGTACTTATGCGGGAGAACTCCTACGAGCAGTACTTC
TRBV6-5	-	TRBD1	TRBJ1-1	CASSQTGGMNTEAFF	TGTGCCAGCAGTCAGACAGGGGGCATGAACACTGAAGCTTTCTTT
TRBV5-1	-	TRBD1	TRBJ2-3	CASSSPGTGTGGTQYF	TGCGCCAGCAGCTCACCCGGGACTGGGACAGGGGGCACGCAGTATTTT